Shown below are 27 T cell receptor beta chains from a single sample sequenced in a study of cytomegalovirus exposure and HLA in healthy donors. The primer mix had 60 Vbeta and 13 Jbeta primers. The data were produced by immunoSEQ multiplex PCR, yet TCRdb's version contains in-frame clones alone and is incomplete. The data contain under 150,000 clones, 78% of them seen just once; the ten biggest clones take up about 3%. The sample consisted of PBMCs. The receptors here all came from a man aged 35 to 55 in good health and CMV-seropositive.

The chain is built from TRBV6-6 and TRBJ2-7; D is unclear. Germline V CDR1 and CDR2: MNHNY, SVGAGI (reference sequence). Trimming stripped 7 bases from V and 3 bases from J, with 13 bases between. The CDR3 runs 13 residues. The CDR3 nucleotides read TGTGCCAGCACCCTGTCCGACATCTACGAGCAGTACTTC. Residues: CASTLSDIYEQYF.

V is TRBV9 and J is TRBJ2-4; TRBD2 might be the D (5 bases). V shed 2 bases and J shed 5 bases, with 14 bases lying between them. The CDR3 sequence is 15 residues long. From germline, CDR1 is SGDLS and CDR2 YYNGEE. CDR3 amino acids: CASSVAGVRENIQYF. CDR3 nucleotide sequence: TGTGCCAGCAGCGTGGCCGGGGTTCGGGAAAACATTCAGTACTTC.

This chain's CDR3 is CASSLLTGAGNTIYF. The CDR3 nucleotides read TGTGCCAGTAGTCTCTTGACAGGGGCTGGAAACACCATATATTTT. The chain has TRBV19 and TRBJ1-3; 8 nucleotides match TRBD1. V lost 5 bases and J lost 2; bases outside the gene matches: 5. CDR3 length: 15 amino acids. Germline CDR1 is LNHDA and CDR2 is SQIVND (reference sequence). Full variable domain (rest looked up from reference TRBV19 and TRBJ1-3): DGGITQSPKYLFRKEGQNVTLSCEQNLNHDAMYWYRQDPGQGLRLIYYSQIVNDFQKGDIAEGYSVSREKKESFPLTVTSAQKNPTAFYLCASSLLTGAGNTIYFGEGSWLTVV.

The rearrangement uses TRBV29-1 and TRBJ2-1; D perhaps matches TRBD2 (5 bases). The CDR3 runs to 15 residues. The V end was cut by 1 base, the J end by 4 bases, with 14 bases between. Germline values: CDR1 SQVTM, CDR2 ANQGSEA. CDR3 loop: CSVEVKWTVYNEQFF. In DNA form, the CDR3 reads TGCAGCGTTGAAGTAAAATGGACTGTATACAATGAGCAGTTCTTC.

The sample holds a few counts of this clone. The chain is built from TRBV28 and TRBJ1-2, with TRBD1 matching 8 bases. The CDR3 is 16 residues long. The trim removed 8 bases at V and 0 bases at J, leaving 11 bases unmatched. Germline assignment: CDR1 MDHEN and CDR2 SYDVKM. The CDR3 nucleotides are TGTGCCAGCGGCCAGGACAGGGATCTTTCTAACTATGGCTACACCTTC. This codes for CASGQDRDLSNYGYTF.

The chain is built from TRBV6-1 and TRBJ2-5, with 14 bases fitting TRBD2. This CDR3 is 13 amino acids long. The J segment lost 8 bases and the V segment lost 8 bases, leaving 4 bases of the junction unmatched. CDR1 MNHNS and CDR2 SASEGT come from the germline V gene. CDR3 nucleotides: TGTGCCAGCGGTGGACTAGCGGGAGGAACCCAGTACTTC. It specifies CASGGLAGGTQYF.

There are a few counts of this clone. The chain joins TRBV6-1 to TRBJ2-7; TRBD2 matches 11 bases. J was trimmed by 4 bases and V by 1 base; bases with no gene match: 3. The germline CDR1 and CDR2 sequences are MNHNS and SASEGT. This CDR3 is 15 amino acids long. In DNA form, the CDR3 reads TGTGCCAGCAGTGAAGGGACTAGCGGGTATTACGAGCAGTACTTC. Residues: CASSEGTSGYYEQYF.

V gene TRBV9 combines with J gene TRBJ2-7, with TRBD1 matching over 7 bases. Germline loops: CDR1 SGDLS, CDR2 YYNGEE. The CDR3 totals 15 residues. J lost 2 bases, V lost 8 bases, and 13 bases had no gene match. Here the CDR3 reads CARTGRGQNTYEQYF. In DNA form, the CDR3 reads TGTGCCAGGACCGGAAGGGGGCAGAATACCTACGAGCAGTACTTC.

This chain uses TRBV18 with TRBJ1-1, with TRBD1 matching over 7 bases. The CDR3 is 13 amino acids. The germline CDR1 and CDR2 sequences are KGHSH and LQKENI. Trimming at V came to 5 bases and at J to 3 bases, leaving 3 bases not matched to a gene. This CDR3 is CASSITGDTEAFF. The DNA for the CDR3 is TGTGCCAGCTCAATTACAGGGGACACTGAAGCTTTCTTT. Complete variable domain (other parts from reference TRBV18 and TRBJ1-1): NAGVMQNPRHLVRRRGQEARLRCSPMKGHSHVYWYRQLPEEGLKFMVYLQKENIIDESGMPKERFSAEFPKEGPSILRIQQVVRGDSAAYFCASSITGDTEAFFGQGTRLTVV.

This chain uses TRBV28 with TRBJ1-5; 10 nucleotides line up with TRBD1. Per germline, CDR1 MDHEN and CDR2 SYDVKM. J gave up 6 bases and V 2 bases, and 4 bases lay outside the gene matches. This CDR3 spans 15 amino acids. The CDR3 spells CASSLLGTGVQPQHF. The DNA of the CDR3 is TGTGCCAGCAGTTTACTAGGGACAGGGGTTCAGCCCCAGCATTTT.

Remarks on this clone: Additional DNA sequences in this sample encode the identical CDR3. The DNA for the CDR3 is TGTGCCAGCTCACGGGAGGGCCGCAGAGCTGAAGCTTTCTTT. Its protein product is CASSREGRRAEAFF. The rearrangement links TRBV2 to TRBJ1-1, with D unclear. Germline loops: CDR1 SNHLY, CDR2 FYNNEI. The CDR3 loop spans 14 amino acids. V was pared by 8 bases and J by 6 bases, with 19 bases between.

The chain employs TRBV6-6 and TRBJ1-3; TRBD1 matches 7 bases. This CDR3 contains 14 residues. The trim removed 8 bases at V and 2 bases at J, leaving 6 bases unmatched. Germline V CDR1 and CDR2: MNHNY, SVGAGI (reference sequence). The CDR3 region has the DNA TGTGCCAGCCGTCCCGGGACAGCTGGAAACACCATATATTTT. It yields the protein CASRPGTAGNTIYF.

The chain has TRBV7-6 and TRBJ2-5; 9 bases map to TRBD1. V shed 5 bases, J shed 2 bases, and the junction held 15 bases outside the gene matches. Germline values: CDR1 SGHVS, CDR2 FNYEAQ. CDR3 size: 18 residues. The DNA of the CDR3 is TGTGCCAGCAGCCCTAGACAGGGGGAGCGGATCAATCAAGAGACCCAGTACTTC. It translates to CASSPRQGERINQETQYF.

In the case of this clone: One junction end does not reproduce the germline sequence, and a read error may be involved. The chain has TRBV7-9 and TRBJ2-5; D unresolved. CDR1 and CDR2 from the germline V gene are SEHNR and FQNEAQ (reference sequence). The CDR3 has 14 residues. CDR3 bases: TGTTCCAGCAGCTTATTACTACCACAAGAGACCCAGTACTTC. Its protein is CSSSLLLPQETQYF.

This clone turned up a few times. The rearrangement uses TRBV30 and TRBJ1-5; tentative D call: TRBD1 (5 bases). The ends were cut back, 3 bases at V and 5 bases at J, with 11 bases in the middle. The V gene's germline CDR1 is GTSNPN and CDR2 SVGIG (reference sequence). The length of the CDR3 is 13 residues. The DNA for the CDR3 is TGTGCCTGGAGCCGGGGACTGGATCAGCCCCAGCATTTT. Encoded protein: CAWSRGLDQPQHF.

The V gene is TRBV6-1, the J gene TRBJ2-2; tentatively, D is TRBD2 (6 bases). CDR1 MNHNS and CDR2 SASEGT come from the germline V gene. With 0 bases removed from V and 4 bases from J, the gap between germline ends came to 9 bases. The CDR3 is 15 residues long. This chain's CDR3 is CASSEAGAGTGELFF. The CDR3 bases are TGTGCCAGCAGTGAAGCGGGAGCGGGCACCGGGGAGCTGTTTTTT.

The rearrangement joins TRBV30 to TRBJ2-7, with D perhaps TRBD1 (7 bases). The germline CDR1 and CDR2 sequences are GTSNPN and SVGIG (reference sequence). This CDR3 spans 16 amino acids. V shed 0 bases and J shed 6 bases, with 21 bases lying between them. This chain's CDR3 is CAWSVRQGGFSGEQYF. DNA of the CDR3: TGTGCCTGGAGTGTCAGACAGGGAGGCTTCTCCGGCGAGCAGTACTTC. Together with reference TRBV30 and TRBJ2-7, the CDR3 gives the full variable domain: SQTIHQWPATLVQPVGSPLSLECTVEGTSNPNLYWYRQAAGRGLQLLFYSVGIGQISSEVPQNLSASRPQDRQFILSSKKLLLSDSGFYLCAWSVRQGGFSGEQYFGPGTRLTVT.

The rearrangement joins TRBV27 to TRBJ2-5; no definite D call. The germline V gene encodes CDR1 MNHEY and CDR2 SMNVEV (reference sequence). This CDR3 spans 13 amino acids. V was cut by 3 bases and J by 1 base, with 6 bases left in between. The CDR3 DNA is TGTGCCAGCAGTTTGGGCAGCCAAGAGACCCAGTACTTC. It codes for CASSLGSQETQYF.

This chain links TRBV6-6 with TRBJ2-7; TRBD1 might be the D (6 bases). Germline CDR1 is MNHNY and CDR2 is SVGAGI (reference sequence). CDR3 length: 13 residues. Trimming pared 5 bases from V and 2 bases from J, leaving 10 bases between. The CDR3 loop is CASSTGQTYEQYF. The CDR3 DNA follows: TGTGCCAGCAGTACTGGACAGACCTACGAGCAGTACTTC.

The CDR3 loop is CASSQNGQGLNGYTF. The CDR3, as DNA: TGCGCCAGCAGCCAAAACGGACAGGGTCTCAATGGCTACACCTTC. This chain uses TRBV4-1 with TRBJ1-2, with 8 bases identical to TRBD1. The germline V gene has CDR1 MGHRA and CDR2 YSYEKL. V shed 2 bases, J shed 6 bases, and the junction held 8 bases outside the gene matches. The CDR3 runs to 15 residues.

The chain links TRBV27 to TRBJ1-2; TRBD1 aligns across 7 bases. Trimming cost V 6 bases and J 8 bases; bases outside gene matches: 21. Germline V gene data show CDR1 as MNHEY and CDR2 as SMNVEV (reference sequence). The CDR3 has 17 amino acids. DNA of the CDR3: TGTGCCAGCAGAGATCTTTACAGGGGAGGCTCCTTAACCGGCTACACCTTC. It is translated as CASRDLYRGGSLTGYTF.

The chain couples TRBV2 to TRBJ1-1; 8 bases fit TRBD1. Germline V CDR1 and CDR2: SNHLY, FYNNEI. V shed 9 bases and J 7 bases; nucleotides not matched to a gene: 7. The CDR3 totals 12 residues. The CDR3 spells CARRTGFGEAFF. CDR3 nucleotide sequence: TGTGCCAGGCGGACAGGGTTTGGTGAAGCTTTCTTT.

About this clone: Other DNA sequences of this sample code for an identical CDR3. Here the CDR3 DNA reads TGCGCCAGCAGCGGATTAGCGGGGGGATCCTACGAGCAGTACTTC. Its protein is CASSGLAGGSYEQYF. The chain couples TRBV5-1 to TRBJ2-7, with 10 positions matching TRBD2. In germline, CDR1 is SGHRS, CDR2 YFSETQ. Losses at the gene ends were 4 bases for V and 1 base for J; bases not matched to a gene: 5. CDR3 size: 15 residues.

This sequence joins TRBV28 and TRBJ2-2; perhaps TRBD1 as D (5 bases). V was cut by 8 bases and J by 1 base, with 11 bases left in between. The CDR3 has 14 amino acids. The germline V gene has CDR1 MDHEN and CDR2 SYDVKM. The DNA of the CDR3 is TGTGCCAGCGAGGCAGGGTTGAACACCGGGGAGCTGTTTTTT. It codes for CASEAGLNTGELFF. Looking up the rest from reference TRBV28 and TRBJ2-2 gives the full variable domain: DVKVTQSSRYLVKRTGEKVFLECVQDMDHENMFWYRQDPGLGLRLIYFSYDVKMKEKGDIPEGYSVSREKKERFSLILESASTNQTSMYLCASEAGLNTGELFFGEGSRLTVL.

The genes are TRBV19 and TRBJ2-2; TRBD2 agrees at 8 bases. J lost 6 bases, V lost 3 bases, and 0 bases had no gene match. CDR1 LNHDA and CDR2 SQIVND come from the germline V gene (reference sequence). The CDR3 consists of 13 residues. CDR3 coding DNA: TGTGCCAGTAGTATCGGGAGGGCCGGGGAGCTGTTTTTT. This codes for CASSIGRAGELFF.

This clone has just a few counts. The genes are TRBV18 and TRBJ2-7; 7 nucleotides match TRBD2. CDR1 KGHSH and CDR2 LQKENI come from the germline V gene. Trimming at V came to 7 bases and at J to 0 bases, leaving 9 bases not matched to a gene. CDR3 length equals 15 residues. CDR3: CASFTTAGSSYEQYF. The CDR3 DNA reads TGTGCCAGCTTTACGACAGCGGGAAGCTCCTACGAGCAGTACTTC.

This clone occurred a few times. The gene calls are TRBV7-3 and TRBJ1-1; 10 nucleotides agree with TRBD1. With V trimmed by 1 base and J by 3 bases, 8 bases remained unmatched. CDR1 is SGHTA and CDR2 is FQGTGA in the germline V gene. The CDR3 is 17 amino acids. CDR3 region: CASSLIVAGQGYTEAFF. The DNA for the CDR3 is TGTGCCAGCAGCTTAATTGTAGCGGGACAGGGGTACACTGAAGCTTTCTTT.